The 8 T cell receptor beta chains listed next were all sequenced from one sample in a study of blood T cell repertoires in COVID-19. Sequenced by immunoSEQ multiplex PCR; TCRdb stores in-frame clones only, minus some. The sample carries 180,000 or so clones, approximately 80% recorded once. Material: PBMCs or T cells enriched from blood (not recorded which). These TCRs come from a woman aged 55-69 years who had recovered from COVID-19.

This chain links TRBV5-1 with TRBJ2-1; D unclear. Trimming took off 0 bases at V and 9 bases at J, with 10 bases between the two ends. In germline, CDR1 is SGHRS, CDR2 YFSETQ. This CDR3 has 13 amino acids. The CDR3 loop is CASSLDSIGEQFF. For the CDR3, the DNA is TGCGCCAGCAGCTTGGACTCTATCGGTGAGCAGTTCTTC.

This chain connects TRBV4-2 to TRBJ1-2; D is undetermined. The length of the CDR3 is 11 residues. Germline-derived CDR1 and CDR2 are LGHNA and YNFKEQ. Trimming pared 6 bases from V and 6 bases from J, leaving 8 bases between. CDR3 in DNA: TGTGCCAGCAGGGCCGAGGATGGCTACACCTTC. Amino acid sequence: CASRAEDGYTF.

The chain uses TRBV28 and TRBJ1-4; D might be TRBD1 (5 bases). This CDR3 region has 15 residues. The V end lost 5 bases, the J end lost 0 bases, and 10 bases lay between the germline ends. In germline, CDR1 is MDHEN, CDR2 SYDVKM. CDR3 in amino acids: CASSPLGATNEKLFF. Here the CDR3 DNA reads TGTGCCAGCAGTCCCCTAGGGGCAACTAATGAAAAACTGTTTTTT.

The chain recombines TRBV18 with TRBJ2-2; D possibly corresponds to TRBD1 (6 bases). CDR3 length equals 16 residues. Looked up from germline, CDR1 is KGHSH and CDR2 is LQKENI. V dropped 3 bases and J dropped 1 base, with 12 bases sitting between them. CDR3 region: CASSPIDRQNTGELFF. The CDR3 DNA reads as TGTGCCAGCTCACCCATCGACAGGCAGAACACCGGGGAGCTGTTTTTT.

The chain has TRBV5-5 and TRBJ2-3, with TRBD1 matching over 9 bases. V trimming: 0 bases; J trimming: 3 bases; junction bases outside the gene matches: 8. Germline CDR1 is SGHKS and CDR2 is YYEKEE (reference sequence). The CDR3 runs to 17 residues. CDR3 coding DNA: TGTGCCAGCAGCTTGGGGGTTGGGGGACAGGGTACAGATACGCAGTATTTT. Amino acid sequence: CASSLGVGGQGTDTQYF.

The CDR3 DNA sequence: TGTGCCAGCAGTTTACTCCCCCCGACAAGACCCTACAATGAGCAGTTCTTC. It translates to CASSLLPPTRPYNEQFF. The rearrangement joins TRBV27 to TRBJ2-1; D not resolved. The CDR3 loop spans 17 amino acids. Germline lookup yields CDR1 MNHEY and CDR2 SMNVEV (reference sequence). Trimming took off 2 bases at V and 2 bases at J, with 16 bases between the two ends.

J is TRBJ1-5 and V is TRBV18; possibly TRBD1 for D (6 bases). Per germline, CDR1 KGHSH and CDR2 LQKENI. The CDR3 totals 14 residues. V lost 3 bases to trimming and J lost 2 bases, with 8 bases between them. The CDR3 DNA sequence: TGTGCCAGCTCACCGACAGGAGGCAATCAGCCCCAGCATTTT. Its protein is CASSPTGGNQPQHF.

This chain uses TRBV9 with TRBJ2-3; TRBD2 agrees at 8 bases. Looked up from germline, CDR1 is SGDLS and CDR2 is YYNGEE. The CDR3 extends over 17 amino acids. V trimming: 1 base; J trimming: 6 bases; junction bases outside the gene matches: 13. The DNA of the CDR3 is TGTGCCAGCAGCGTAAGGAGCGGGGGAGGGGGAATGGATACGCAGTATTTT. It codes for CASSVRSGGGGMDTQYF.